These T cell receptor beta chains were read from a single sample in a study of monozygotic twins with inflammatory bowel disease. TCRdb re-analyzed the 5' RACE reads; it lists each CDR3 protein once, without DNA. The table lists 300,000 to 350,000 distinct CDR3 sequences. Source material: blood. The receptors stem from a human donor with ulcerative colitis or Crohn's disease, or a healthy co-twin of an affected twin (not recorded which). Each CDR3 is given with its conserved first and last residue.

J: TRBJ2-1; V: TRBV5-1; CDR3: CASSVGGTRASNEQFF
J: TRBJ1-4; V: TRBV7-2; CDR3: CASSYLRVGREKKLFF
J: TRBJ2-5; V: TRBV9; CDR3: CASSVDGQRETQYF
J: TRBJ2-2; V: TRBV3-1; CDR3: CASVAGAHYNTGELFF
J: TRBJ1-4; V: TRBV14; CDR3: CASSQTPREKLFF
J: TRBJ2-2; V: TRBV6-5; CDR3: CASSYGVGEVGELFF
J: TRBJ1-6; V: TRBV11-2; CDR3: CASSLVKGGGSPLHF
J: TRBJ1-1; V: TRBV25-1; CDR3: CATKLNTEAFF
J: TRBJ2-1; V: TRBV29-1; CDR3: CSPLRGGDEQFF
J: TRBJ1-2; V: TRBV4-3; CDR3: CASSQDPIGNYGYTF
J: TRBJ1-2; V: TRBV27; CDR3: CATRRGHGYGYTF
J: TRBJ2-3; V: TRBV28; CDR3: CASSWYTGVDTQYF
J: TRBJ2-7; V: TRBV10-3; CDR3: CATKTRYEQYF
J: TRBJ2-2; V: TRBV28; CDR3: CASSIPKGGAGELFF
J: TRBJ1-1; V: TRBV19; CDR3: CASSRGQGLVTEAFF
J: TRBJ1-5; V: TRBV15; CDR3: CATRETSNQPQHF
J: TRBJ2-7; V: TRBV7-2; CDR3: CASSLIIGLLAGEEQYF
J: TRBJ2-3; V: TRBV7-9; CDR3: CASFGTGRFTDTQYF